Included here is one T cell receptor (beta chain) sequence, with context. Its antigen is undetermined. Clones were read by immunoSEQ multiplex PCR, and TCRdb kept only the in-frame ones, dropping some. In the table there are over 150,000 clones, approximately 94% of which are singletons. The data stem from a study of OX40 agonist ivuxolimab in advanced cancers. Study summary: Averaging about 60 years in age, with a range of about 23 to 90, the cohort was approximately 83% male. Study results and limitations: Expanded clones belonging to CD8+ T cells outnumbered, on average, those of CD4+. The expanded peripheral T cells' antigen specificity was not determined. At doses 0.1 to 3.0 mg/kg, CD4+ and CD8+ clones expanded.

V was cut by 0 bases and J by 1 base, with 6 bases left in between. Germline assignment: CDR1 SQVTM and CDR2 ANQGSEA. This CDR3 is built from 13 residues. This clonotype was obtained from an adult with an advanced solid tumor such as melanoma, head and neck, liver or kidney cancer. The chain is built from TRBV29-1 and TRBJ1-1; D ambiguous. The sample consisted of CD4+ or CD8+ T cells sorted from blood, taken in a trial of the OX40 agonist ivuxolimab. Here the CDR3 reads CSVEETENTEAFF. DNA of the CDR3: TGCAGCGTTGAAGAGACTGAGAACACTGAAGCTTTCTTT.